This T cell receptor beta chain was documented in a study of response to subunit inactivated influenza vaccine. TCRdb analysed the RT-PCR reads with MiXCR anew, one entry per CDR3 protein. The table records about 500,000 distinct CDR3 sequences, more than 15% of them present only once. This clonotype came up many times. What it binds is not known. Notes on the study in general: Authors suggested each seasonal flu vaccination may recruit only limited numbers of new T cells.

The sample here was CD4+ T cells sorted from PBMCs, taken approximately 25 months after vaccination. The receptor was derived from a man aged 45-69 years who received an inactivated influenza vaccine.

The CDR3 DNA reads as TGCAGTGCTAGGGGGATGACAGATACGCAGTATTTT. It is translated as CSARGMTDTQYF. The chain recombines TRBV20-1 with TRBJ2-3; D uncertain. Germline CDR1 reads DFQATT; CDR2 reads SNEGSKA (reference sequence). CDR3 size: 12 residues. The ends were cut back, 3 bases at V and 3 bases at J, with 7 bases in the middle.